This T cell receptor (beta chain) is from a study of T cell changes during pregnancy in multiple sclerosis. This clone was recorded only once. Sequencing was performed with immunoSEQ multiplex PCR; in TCRdb, only in-frame clones are kept and a portion is missing. The sample consists of more than 50,000 clones, roughly 90% of them appearing once. Germline CDR1 is SGHTA and CDR2 is FQGTGA. This CDR3 is built from 15 residues. Trimming pared 2 bases from V and 0 bases from J, leaving 7 bases between. The chain combines TRBV7-3 with TRBJ2-2, with a possible D match to TRBD1 (5 bases). This TCR was recovered from a female donor with multiple sclerosis, enrolled in a pregnancy study. The specimen was peripheral blood, collected before pregnancy. The CDR3 is CASSLQGSNTGELFF. As DNA, the CDR3 is TGTGCCAGCAGCTTACAGGGATCGAACACCGGGGAGCTGTTTTTT.